This T cell receptor beta chain was sequenced during a study of radiotherapy plus CTLA-4 blockade in lung cancer. Assay: immunoSEQ multiplex PCR; the TCRdb copy retains only in-frame clones and omits some. The sample contains roughly 97,000 clones, 65% to 85% of which appear only once. Patients in the study, people with chemo-refractory metastatic non-small-cell lung cancer, received focal radiation plus ipilimumab CTLA-4 blockade. The CDR3 has 13 residues. Germline values: CDR1 SGHVS, CDR2 FQNEAQ. V trimming: 6 bases; J trimming: 7 bases; junction bases outside the gene matches: 5. This clone was observed a few times.

This chain joins TRBV7-8 and TRBJ2-2; 7 positions match TRBD2. This receptor was taken from a human donor with non-small cell lung cancer who had a partial response to radiotherapy plus ipilimumab. Some clones in this sample may be carry-over from other donors' samples. Sequenced here: peripheral blood, sampled from a patient treated with radiotherapy plus ipilimumab. CDR3 sequence reads: CASSQTSIGELFF. The CDR3 DNA sequence: TGTGCCAGCAGTCAGACTAGCATCGGGGAGCTGTTTTTT.